The next 10 T cell receptor beta chains were all read from a single sample in a study. TCRdb reanalysed the 5' RACE reads using MiXCR and keeps one entry per CDR3 protein. The table records about 8,900 distinct CDR3 sequences, about a quarter of them present only once. Material for sequencing was naive CD4+ T cells sorted from a lymph node. Subset indicated: naive CD4+ T cells, CD4+CD45RA+CD25-. The receptors stem from a female donor with breast cancer.

Comments on this clonotype: This may be a read error, as it is one base from a much larger clone. The chain uses TRBV27 and TRBJ1-5; D unclear. The CDR3 is 15 residues long. CDR1 is MNHEY, CDR2 SMNVEV, per germline (reference sequence). CDR3 in DNA: TGTGCCAGCAGTCCGGACGGGCTTGAGAGTCAGCCCCAGCGTTTT. Translation: CASSPDGLESQPQRF.

Comment on this clonotype: The junction departs from germline at one end; a sequencing error may be responsible. V usage is TRBV6-5 and J usage is TRBJ2-1, with 9 bases lining up with TRBD2. The CDR3 has 18 amino acids. Germline V gene data show CDR1 as MNHEY and CDR2 as SVGAGI. Here the CDR3 reads CAGSHSKSSGTSYNEQFF. Written as DNA, the CDR3 is TGTGCCGGCAGTCACTCGAAGTCTAGCGGGACTTCCTACAATGAGCAGTTCTTC.

Points on this clonotype: One junction end disagrees with the germline gene, perhaps due to a read error. The chain carries TRBV7-2 and TRBJ2-1; TRBD2 agrees at 10 bases. The CDR3 totals 15 residues. The germline V gene has CDR1 SGHTA and CDR2 FQGNSA. The CDR3 loop is CAGSLAGEVSKEQFF. DNA of the CDR3: TGTGCCGGCAGCCTAGCGGGAGAGGTCTCTAAAGAGCAGTTCTTC.

This clonotype occurred a few times. Here the CDR3 reads CASSGKVGASTDTQYF. CDR3 DNA: TGTGCCAGCAGCGGAAAGGTGGGGGCTAGCACAGATACGCAGTATTTT. This chain uses TRBV9 with TRBJ2-3, with a tentative D call TRBD1 (6 bases). Germline CDR1 SGDLS, CDR2 YYNGEE. The CDR3 consists of 16 residues. V lost 3 bases and J 0 bases, leaving 14 bases between the germline ends.

To note about this clonotype: This could be a read error, since a much larger clone is one nucleotide away. The chain is built from TRBV7-8 and TRBJ2-1; D possibly corresponds to TRBD1 (5 bases). The length of the CDR3 is 20 residues. Per the germline V gene, CDR1 is SGHVS and CDR2 is FQNEAQ. The CDR3 nucleotides are TGTGCCAGCACCCCAACCAACCGTGAGGCAGGGTGGAGCTCCTACAGTGAGCAGTTCTTC. Its protein product is CASTPTNREAGWSSYSEQFF.

The sample holds many counts of this clonotype. V gene TRBV4-3 combines with J gene TRBJ2-3, with D unclear. The CDR3 length is 14 residues. Trimming took off 0 bases at V and 1 base at J, with 5 bases between the two ends. Germline V gene data show CDR1 as LGHNA and CDR2 as YSLEER. The CDR3, as DNA: TGCGCCAGCAGCCAAGATGCTCGCACAGATACGCAGTATTTT. Its protein product is CASSQDARTDTQYF.

This clonotype is medium-sized in the sample. The chain uses TRBV20-1 and TRBJ2-7; a weak D match, TRBD1 (6 bases). V was shortened by 1 base and J by 2 bases, with 9 bases between the two germline ends. There are 13 residues in the CDR3. CDR1 and CDR2 (germline): DFQATT, SNEGSKA (reference sequence). This CDR3 is CSARAQGPYEQYF. For the CDR3, the DNA is TGCAGTGCTAGAGCACAGGGACCCTACGAGCAGTACTTC.

This clonotype is categorized as medium-sized. The chain combines TRBV5-1 with TRBJ2-5; 10 nucleotides line up with TRBD1. The ends lost 2 bases at V and 6 bases at J; junction bases unmatched: 7. Germline V gene sequence: CDR1 SGHRS, CDR2 YFSETQ. The CDR3 contains 15 residues. The CDR3 here is CASSLMGQGSQTQYF. The CDR3 region has the DNA TGCGCCAGCAGCTTAATGGGACAGGGGTCTCAGACCCAGTACTTC.

As for this clonotype: A much larger clonotype is one base distant, so this may be a read error. The rearrangement links TRBV2 to TRBJ2-2; 7 nucleotides agree with TRBD1. The CDR3 spans 13 residues. Germline lookup yields CDR1 SNHLY and CDR2 FYNNEI. CDR3 sequence reads: CASVSGGAGELVF. Written as DNA, the CDR3 is TGTGCCAGCGTCTCAGGGGGTGCCGGGGAGCTGGTTTTT.

This clonotype is labeled medium-sized. This rearrangement joins TRBV6-6 to TRBJ1-6; no definite D call. The CDR3 is made up of 13 amino acids. Germline CDR1 MNHNY, CDR2 SVGAGI (reference sequence). Trimming took off 6 bases at V and 7 bases at J, with 10 bases between the two ends. The CDR3 is CASSPTENSPLHF. The CDR3 DNA reads as TGTGCCAGCAGCCCGACGGAGAATTCACCCCTCCACTTT.